This TCR beta chain derives from a study of control samples from healthy donors and cancer patients (dated by TCRdb to 2020 to 2022). V gives up 0 bases and J gives up 4 bases, and the segment between their germline ends measures 14 bases. Sequences KGHDR (CDR1) and SFDVKD (CDR2) are obtained from the germline V gene. Including the terminal cysteine and phenylalanine, the CDR3 comprises 17 residues. Kept here is only the CDR3 DNA, which spans 51 bases and is read in frame from base 1. Turning to this clone: The specificity of this receptor is unknown. No qualities accompany the bases; no much larger clone lies one base away.

The receptor library was made with the immunoSEQ multiplex PCR assay. Sourced from immuneACCESS, this table was stored by TCRdb with only in-frame sequences that have V and J called. A share of the clones is absent; for the studies checked, an unresolved V gene accounts for under half, and the remainder has no known explanation. Recorded for this sample are 70,000 to 100,000 clones; roughly 89% of them occurred a single time. The ten largest account for 15% to 20% of the sample. The sequence derives from a man aged 45 to 65 in good health. The receptor chain draws on TRBV24-1 and TRBJ2-2; the D gene is perhaps TRBD1, on 6 matching bases. Sequences were obtained from blood. The bases read TGTGCCACCAGTGATTTGGACAGGCTTCGAGGCACCGGGGAGCTGTTTTTT. Translated, it reads CATSDLDRLRGTGELFF.